Below are 25 T cell receptor beta chains sequenced from a single sample in a study of control samples from healthy donors and cancer patients. Clones were read by immunoSEQ multiplex PCR, and TCRdb kept only the in-frame ones, dropping some. This sample has roughly 130,000 clones, with more than 85% found just once. Sequenced input: PBMCs. These receptors were collected from a middle-aged man with head and neck cancer.

The rearrangement links TRBV9 to TRBJ2-2; 7 bases align to TRBD2. The CDR3 extends over 12 amino acids. With 6 bases clipped from V and 5 bases from J, the junction kept 1 base outside the gene matches. Germline CDR1 SGDLS, CDR2 YYNGEE. The CDR3 loop reads CASNGGTGELFF. The CDR3 DNA is TGTGCCAGCAACGGGGGGACCGGGGAGCTGTTTTTT.

This clone has only one observation. This sequence joins TRBV18 and TRBJ2-2, with 8 bases fitting TRBD1. There are 13 residues in the CDR3. Germline CDR1 reads KGHSH; CDR2 reads LQKENI. The trim removed 5 bases at V and 6 bases at J, leaving 2 bases unmatched. CDR3: CASSATGAGELFF. CDR3 in DNA: TGTGCCAGCTCAGCGACAGGGGCCGGGGAGCTGTTTTTT.

The V and J genes are TRBV23-1 and TRBJ2-7, with D perhaps TRBD2 (6 bases). TRBV23-1 falls under the ORF class, with uncertain function. The CDR3 loop spans 13 amino acids. V dropped 0 bases and J dropped 5 bases, with 8 bases sitting between them. For the CDR3, the DNA is TGCGCCAGCAGTCAATCTGGGGGGAACGAGCAGTACTTC. Residues: CASSQSGGNEQYF.

V and J are TRBV6-2 or TRBV6-3 and TRBJ2-1; D is unclear. CDR3 length equals 15 residues. V lost 2 bases and J 0 bases, leaving 8 bases between the germline ends. Looked up from germline, CDR1 is MNHEY and CDR2 is SVGEGT. CDR3 loop: CASSYTESSYNEQFF. CDR3 in DNA: TGTGCCAGCAGTTACACGGAGAGCTCCTACAATGAGCAGTTCTTC.

V is TRBV28 and J is TRBJ1-2; 9 bases map to TRBD1. CDR1 MDHEN and CDR2 SYDVKM come from the germline V gene. CDR3 length: 12 residues. The ends lost 5 bases at V and 7 bases at J; junction bases unmatched: 2. Here the CDR3 DNA reads TGTGCCAGCAGTACAGGGGGCTCTGGCTACACCTTC. Residues: CASSTGGSGYTF.

In regard to this clone: At the DNA level, this CDR3 is encoded by other sequences in the same sample as well. This chain uses TRBV12-3 or TRBV12-4 with TRBJ2-3; unclear D gene. The CDR3 sequence is 13 residues long. V was clipped by 6 bases and J by 1 base, with 8 bases between them. CDR3: CASRRIRTDTQYF. CDR3 sequence (DNA): TGTGCCAGCAGGCGAATTCGCACAGATACGCAGTATTTT.

The chain carries TRBV6-6 and TRBJ2-5, with D possibly matching TRBD1 (5 bases). CDR1 is MNHNY and CDR2 is SVGAGI in the germline V gene (reference sequence). The CDR3 is 12 amino acids. V lost 5 bases and J 2 bases, leaving 6 bases between the germline ends. In DNA, the CDR3 is TGTGCCAGCAGTAAGGGGCAAGAGACCCAGTACTTC. This encodes CASSKGQETQYF.

The V gene is TRBV5-4, the J gene TRBJ1-2; the D gene is possibly TRBD1 (6 bases). Germline V gene sequence: CDR1 SGHNT, CDR2 YYREEE (reference sequence). This CDR3 spans 14 amino acids. V shed 4 bases and J shed 8 bases, with 18 bases lying between them. CDR3 in DNA: TGTGCCAGCAGCGCACAGGGACGTCTACAGGGCTACACCTTC. Protein product: CASSAQGRLQGYTF.

This chain joins TRBV3-1 (or the pseudogene TRBV3-2) and TRBJ2-7; D not certain. The CDR3 sequence is 14 residues long. Germline assignment: CDR1 LGHDT and CDR2 YNNKEL (reference sequence). The ends were cut back, 4 bases at V and 0 bases at J, with 10 bases in the middle. The CDR3 DNA reads as TGTGCCAGCAGCCTTACGACTGGCTCCTACGAGCAGTACTTC. This encodes CASSLTTGSYEQYF.

The J gene is TRBJ2-1, the V gene TRBV3-1 (or the pseudogene TRBV3-2); 12 nucleotides line up with TRBD2. J lost 9 bases, V lost 11 bases, and 11 bases had no gene match. This CDR3 is built from 14 residues. The germline gives CDR1 LGHDT, CDR2 YNNKEL (reference sequence). CDR3 sequence reads: CAPLRGTSGPEQFF. DNA for the CDR3: TGTGCCCCCTTAAGGGGGACTAGCGGGCCTGAGCAGTTCTTC.

V gene TRBV4-3 combines with J gene TRBJ2-3; TRBD2 matches 9 bases. Per germline, CDR1 LGHNA and CDR2 YSLEER. The junction had 5 bases not matched to a gene; V was cut back by 1 base and J by 0 bases. The CDR3 covers 17 residues. CDR3 DNA sequence: TGCGCCAGCAGCCAAGCCTTAGCGGGGGCGAGCACAGATACGCAGTATTTT. Translating gives CASSQALAGASTDTQYF.

V gene TRBV7-6 combines with J gene TRBJ1-4, with a possible D match to TRBD1 (6 bases). From germline, CDR1 is SGHVS and CDR2 FNYEAQ. CDR3 length: 16 amino acids. The ends were cut back, 1 base at V and 7 bases at J, with 16 bases in the middle. In DNA, the CDR3 is TGTGCCAGCAGCTTAGTACTACCTTGGGGGGCTGAAAAACTGTTTTTT. The encoded protein is CASSLVLPWGAEKLFF.

A single count supports this clone. V is TRBV5-8 and J is TRBJ2-5; D is perhaps TRBD1 or TRBD2 (5 bases each). The V end lost 5 bases, the J end lost 2 bases, and 13 bases lay between the germline ends. Per the germline V gene, CDR1 is SGHTS and CDR2 is YDEGEE. This CDR3 contains 14 residues. The CDR3 DNA reads as TGTGCCAGCAGGACAAGGGGACGGCAAGAGACCCAGTACTTC. This codes for CASRTRGRQETQYF.

V gene TRBV30 combines with J gene TRBJ1-3; 7 nucleotides align to TRBD1. J gave up 4 bases and V 5 bases, and 2 bases lay outside the gene matches. Per germline, CDR1 GTSNPN and CDR2 SVGIG (reference sequence). The CDR3 covers 12 residues. The CDR3 DNA follows: TGTGCCTGGGGACAGGTGGGAAACACCATATATTTT. Encoded protein: CAWGQVGNTIYF.

This chain uses TRBV19 with TRBJ2-5; D is possibly TRBD2 (6 bases). Looked up from germline, CDR1 is LNHDA and CDR2 is SQIVND (reference sequence). The ends were cut back, 9 bases at V and 3 bases at J, with 11 bases in the middle. The CDR3 is 12 residues long. CDR3 sequence (DNA): TGTGCCAGCAGGGACTTTGAAGAGACCCAGTACTTC. Encoded protein: CASRDFEETQYF.

This clone was found a few times. The chain recombines TRBV3-1 (or the pseudogene TRBV3-2) with TRBJ1-1; D might be TRBD1 (6 bases). CDR3 length: 18 residues. The germline V and J ends were trimmed by 4 bases and 0 bases, with 21 bases remaining between them. Per germline, CDR1 LGHDT and CDR2 YNNKEL (reference sequence). CDR3 nucleotide sequence: TGTGCCAGCAGCCGAATCCCCTTTAACAGGGTTTTGAACACTGAAGCTTTCTTT. Translating it yields CASSRIPFNRVLNTEAFF.

About this clone: The CDR3 ends on some other residue instead of the conserved phenylalanine or tryptophan, so this is likely a read error. The rearrangement uses TRBV5-1 and TRBJ2-3; possibly TRBD2 for D (6 bases). CDR3 length: 14 residues. The germline CDR1 and CDR2 sequences are SGHRS and YFSETQ. V dropped 0 bases and J dropped 5 bases, with 10 bases sitting between them. In DNA form, the CDR3 reads TGCGCCAGCAGCTTGGAGGCTAGCGTAGATACGCAGTATTCT. This encodes CASSLEASVDTQYS.

This chain connects TRBV7-9 to TRBJ2-5; D is unclear. The germline V and J ends were trimmed by 1 base and 2 bases, with 5 bases remaining between them. This CDR3 region has 13 residues. Germline V gene sequence: CDR1 SEHNR, CDR2 FQNEAQ (reference sequence). The CDR3 protein is CASSLGAQETQYF. In DNA, the CDR3 is TGTGCCAGCAGCTTAGGGGCTCAAGAGACCCAGTACTTC.

The chain combines TRBV3-1 (or the pseudogene TRBV3-2) with TRBJ1-2; 7 nucleotides line up with TRBD1. The junction had 3 bases not matched to a gene; V was cut back by 3 bases and J by 2 bases. CDR1 is LGHDT, CDR2 YNNKEL, per germline (reference sequence). The CDR3 is made up of 14 amino acids. The CDR3 loop is CASSHVTGNYGYTF. Here the CDR3 DNA reads TGTGCCAGCAGCCACGTGACAGGGAACTATGGCTACACCTTC.

The chain recombines TRBV13 with TRBJ2-2; no reliable D call. CDR3 length: 17 residues. Germline assignment: CDR1 PRHDT and CDR2 FYEKMQ (reference sequence). Trimming shortened V by 4 bases and J by 0 bases, and 15 bases separated the two germline ends. CDR3 in amino acids: CASSSALTNANTGELFF. The CDR3 coding sequence is TGTGCCAGCAGCTCCGCCCTAACGAACGCGAACACCGGGGAGCTGTTTTTT.

This clone has more than one count but fewer than ten. The V call is TRBV5-1, the J call TRBJ2-2, with D perhaps assigned TRBD1 or TRBD2 (5 bases each). Trimming pared 7 bases from V and 0 bases from J, leaving 13 bases between. Germline V gene data show CDR1 as SGHRS and CDR2 as YFSETQ. This CDR3 spans 15 amino acids. CDR3 DNA sequence: TGCGCCAGCGGGACGCCAGGGTCGAACACCGGGGAGCTGTTTTTT. It yields the protein CASGTPGSNTGELFF. Drawing the rest from reference TRBV5-1 and TRBJ2-2, the complete variable domain is KAGVTQTPRYLIKTRGQQVTLSCSPISGHRSVSWYQQTPGQGLQFLFEYFSETQRNKGNFPGRFSGRQFSNSRSEMNVSTLELGDSALYLCASGTPGSNTGELFFGEGSRLTVL.

The chain has TRBV7-9 and TRBJ2-3, with 9 bases that match TRBD2. This CDR3 is 17 amino acids long. Trimming took 1 base from V and 1 from J; bases not matched to a gene: 6. Germline V lookup: CDR1 SEHNR, CDR2 FQNEAQ (reference sequence). Here the CDR3 reads CASSLGFAGGRTDTQYF. Here the CDR3 DNA reads TGTGCCAGCAGCTTAGGATTCGCGGGGGGGCGCACAGATACGCAGTATTTT.

The V and J genes are TRBV30 and TRBJ2-7; tentatively, D is TRBD1 or TRBD2 (5 bases each). Per the germline V gene, CDR1 is GTSNPN and CDR2 is SVGIG (reference sequence). Trimming took 3 bases from V and 7 from J, leaving 16 bases between them. The CDR3 consists of 13 residues. CDR3 coding DNA: TGTGCCTGGAGGCCCTCGGGGCCCAGGGAGCAGTACTTC. Residues: CAWRPSGPREQYF.

CDR3 sequence: CASSLIPGSYNEQFF. DNA of the CDR3: TGTGCCAGCAGCTTGATCCCAGGCTCCTACAATGAGCAGTTCTTC. The chain uses TRBV11-2 and TRBJ2-1; no definite D call. This CDR3 comprises 15 residues. V lost 3 bases to trimming and J lost 0 bases, with 9 bases between them. Germline V lookup: CDR1 SGHAT, CDR2 FQNNGV. Full variable domain (missing parts from reference TRBV11-2 and TRBJ2-1): EAGVAQSPRYKIIEKRQSVAFWCNPISGHATLYWYQQILGQGPKLLIQFQNNGVVDDSQLPKDRFSAERLKGVDSTLKIQPAKLEDSAVYLCASSLIPGSYNEQFFGPGTRLTVL.

V usage is TRBV11-3 and J usage is TRBJ1-4, with TRBD1 matching 8 bases. V lost 5 bases, J lost 8 bases, and 10 bases stayed unmatched. The CDR3 is 15 residues long. The germline gives CDR1 SGHNT, CDR2 YENEEA. The CDR3 sequence: CASSPRQGIREKLFF. CDR3 nucleotide sequence: TGTGCCAGCAGCCCTCGACAGGGGATAAGGGAAAAACTGTTTTTT.